This record concerns one T cell receptor beta chain sequence. The antigen it binds to is not known. Base qualities are not recorded, but no much larger clone differs from it by a single base. For around 13 days, PBMCs were stimulated with mutant 27-mer peptides together with IL21, IL7, IL15 and IL2, and afterward were restimulated with peptide-pulsed autologous B cells. Live IFNgamma-secreting T cells were sorted by cytokine capture on a FACS Aria2 after restimulation with peptide-pulsed B cells. Sorted cells were expanded for about 14 to 21 days at limiting dilution, 3 or 10 cells per well, with irradiated allogeneic PBMCs, phytohemagglutinin and IL2. The patients provided peripheral blood samples or leukapheresis products. Expanded lines were screened for antigen specificity by IFNgamma ELISA against autologous B cells pulsed with mutant peptides. This sample is drawn from a study of CD4 T cells in lung cancer (dated by TCRdb to the late 2010s). General notes on the study: In the study, blood T cells of NSCLC patients were screened for responses to candidate mutation-encoded neoepitopes, and neoantigen-specific CD4+ T-cell clones and TCRs were isolated. The patients who underwent resection had lung adenocarcinoma or squamous cell carcinoma, were aged 60 to 69 when blood was donated, and were mostly former smokers. Treatments received by the patients before blood donation included platinum chemotherapy, and some patients received nivolumab or pembrolizumab. The frequency of neoantigen-specific clonotypes in tumor resections, non-adjacent lung and cultured T-cell products was followed using TCRB deep sequencing.

The CDR1 and CDR2 encoded by the germline V gene are SGHTA and FQGNSA. Taken from cysteine to phenylalanine, the CDR3 has 14 residues. Only the CDR3 DNA is retained, 42 bases long and in frame from the first base. Trimming removed 2 bases from V and 1 base from J, leaving 9 bases between the germline ends. Receptor amplification or capture employed the immunoSEQ multiplex PCR assay. DNA was isolated with Qiagen DNeasy or QIAamp micro DNA kits and TCRB sequenced with the Adaptive Biotechnology human TCRB sequencing kit. Sequencing of TCRB libraries was performed on an Illumina MiSeq. Per the source publication's procedure: The kit provider's software was used to analyze TCRB sequence data, and Fisher's exact test was used to test clonotype templates for tumor enrichment. TCRdb mirrors the immuneACCESS table, restricted to in-frame sequences. Some clones are absent from its copies; in checked studies, under half trace to an unresolved V gene, and the reason for the others is unknown. Clone size and V and J calls were adopted from that table, with D and trimming inferred from the DNA. Here the sample has some 210 clones; 90% occur a single time. Roughly 50% of the sample belongs to the ten largest clones.

What the work shows at the level of the full study, not this receptor alone: Rather than memory responses to the cancer, some blood-derived responses might reflect cross-reactivity or in vitro priming of naive T cells. Nonspecific IFNgamma producers of unknown purity were included among IFNgamma-sorted cells, so expanded lines were found to range from monoclonal to oligoclonal.

The receptor was isolated from a woman aged 55-75 years with non-small cell lung cancer. Some clones in this sample may be carry-over from other donors' samples. What was sequenced was a CD4+ T cell line or clone grown in culture. The rearranged chain carries TRBV7-2 and TRBJ2-7, with no D gene named confidently. This receptor has the CDR3 CASSLYSESYEQYF. DNA sequence: TGTGCCAGCAGCTTATACAGTGAGTCCTACGAGCAGTACTTC.